A single TCR beta chain is shown here with its context. The target of this receptor is not known. Nothing much larger sits one base from this clone, and base qualities are not available. For repertoire sequencing, TCR beta CDR3 regions were amplified from RNA transcripts. The first round of RT-PCR was done with HTBI primers and the Qiagen OneStep RT-PCR kit, and was followed by a second round of multiplex PCR, then size selection and purification. Libraries were sequenced on an Illumina HiSeq2000 using paired-end 100 bp reads. As for how the authors treated the data: SOAPnuke was used to process the reads, throwing out any read that had adapters, had uncalled bases, had a mean Phred below 15, or lacked an exact constant-primer or identifier match. COPE v1.2.5 was used to merge high-quality paired reads. Each unique nucleotide sequence was treated as a clonotype, and MiTCR v1.1 was used to align the clonotypes to the IMGT TRB V, D and J references. Only V-J combinations with frequency above 0.0001 were analysed, covering over 99% of repertoires. A TCR clonal expansion and chaos score per V-J combination was defined as the ratio of F50 clonal expansion to chaos observed in the TCRdist matrix. Welch's t-statistics and random forest were used to reduce features to approximately 13 V-J combinations, which were fed into a naive Bayes classifier. Thyroid-blood repertoire similarity was quantified with the Morisita-Horn index. The public reads were run again by TCRdb, first through fastp at Q25 and then through MiXCR, and only productive beta chains were kept. Entries are consolidated by CDR3 protein sequence, retaining the most common genes and DNA. The V and J calls were not made by the authors but by TCRdb's processing. Present in this sample are about 600,000 distinct CDR3 sequences, less than 45% of which were seen just once. About 4% of the sample rests with the top ten.

The data originate from a study of Graves' ophthalmopathy and Graves' hyperthyroidism (dated by TCRdb to between 2018 and 2020). Regarding the complete study: A patient counted as having stable hyperthyroidism if there was no progression to ophthalmopathy within 18 months of follow-up. In six hyperthyroidism patients, the T-cell repertoire of thyroid tissue was compared with the T-cell repertoire of blood. TCR beta repertoire signatures were used to distinguish Graves' ophthalmopathy from Graves' hyperthyroidism and to predict progression to ophthalmopathy. After sampling, hyperthyroidism patients received methimazole starting at 30 mg daily, and ophthalmopathy patients received high-dose intravenous methylprednisolone. In total, over 130 blood samples were TCR-sequenced: approximately 40 ophthalmopathy, 80 or so hyperthyroidism and about 17 hyperthyroidism-to-ophthalmopathy patients. To explore V-J signatures distinguishing ophthalmopathy from hyperthyroidism, a discovery set of roughly 98 patients (roughly 42 ophthalmopathy, around 55 stable hyperthyroidism) was enrolled. For independent validation, a separate cohort was made up of approximately 19 hyperthyroidism patients plus 17 patients who later progressed from hyperthyroidism to ophthalmopathy. General study outcomes and caveats: In validation, the model predicted ophthalmopathy progression with 70.59% sensitivity and roughly 72% specificity; eleven to twelve predicted patients were CT-confirmed with GO in a median of about 7.1 months. Ophthalmopathy was separated from stable hyperthyroidism by the 13-signature model with just under 90% sensitivity and less than 82% specificity in cross-validation and with 80%/75% in the test set. Sample size was not predetermined statistically, and investigators were not blinded to group allocation. Among expanded thyroid clonotypes with frequency above 0.001, most also showed up in blood, which suggests that blood repertoires may reflect the thyroid immune response.

Patients with hyperthyroidism were aged 18 to 65 years, had been newly diagnosed, and had a disease duration of less than 2 months. Anyone with other autoimmune diseases, uncontrolled infections, pregnancy or lactation was excluded from the study. Diagnosis relied on clinical symptoms, serum thyroxine, TRAb, thyroid ultrasound and orbital computed tomography. Trizol reagent was used to extract the total RNA, and its quality was then checked on an Agilent 2100 Bioanalyzer. V was cut back by 5 bases and J by 5 bases, leaving a gap of 9 bases between them. The CDR3 goes from the cysteine to the phenylalanine over 12 residues. Only CDR3 DNA remains: 36 bases, in frame from the first base. Looking up the germline V gene yields CDR1 SGHTA and CDR2 FQGNSA.

This receptor was obtained from an adult man with Graves' hyperthyroidism. This receptor chain uses TRBV7-2 and TRBJ2-5; a tentative D match to TRBD2 spans 6 bases. Sequencing was carried out using peripheral blood or thyroid tissue (not recorded which). The DNA is TGTGCCAGCAGCGGGGGGTACGAGACCCAGTACTTC. It is translated as CASSGGYETQYF. Supplemented by the reference TRBV7-2 and TRBJ2-5 proteins around the CDR3, the complete variable domain is GAGVSQSPSNKVTEKGKDVELRCDPISGHTALYWYRQSLGQGLEFLIYFQGNSAPDKSGLPSDRFSAERTGGSVSTLTIQRTQQEDSAVYLCASSGGYETQYFGPGTRLLVL.